Following are 11 T cell receptor beta chains from one sample sequenced in a study of blood T cell repertoires in COVID-19. Assay: immunoSEQ multiplex PCR; the TCRdb copy retains only in-frame clones and omits some. The sample contains approximately 320,000 clones, roughly 90% of which appear only once. Sample: PBMCs or T cells enriched from blood (not recorded which). The receptor source for this set is a man in his sixties who had recovered from COVID-19.

The genes are TRBV5-1 and TRBJ1-6, with D tentatively TRBD1 (5 bases). Deletions cut 0 bases from V and 7 bases from J, with 11 bases between. The CDR3 loop spans 15 amino acids. CDR1 is SGHRS and CDR2 is YFSETQ in the germline V gene. The CDR3 sequence: CASSLERQGNSPLHF. The DNA of the CDR3 is TGCGCCAGCAGCTTGGAGCGCCAGGGAAATTCACCCCTCCACTTT.

V is TRBV5-1 and J is TRBJ2-5, with TRBD1 matching over 9 bases. J was trimmed by 9 bases and V by 0 bases; bases with no gene match: 9. This CDR3 is 15 amino acids long. CDR1 is SGHRS and CDR2 is YFSETQ in the germline V gene. CDR3 in DNA: TGCGCCAGCAGCTTGGTGGGACAGGGCCTCATGGCCCAGTACTTC. Residues: CASSLVGQGLMAQYF.

The V gene is TRBV6-1, the J gene TRBJ1-2, with D hard to call. Germline CDR1 reads MNHNS; CDR2 reads SASEGT. V lost 1 base to trimming and J lost 0 bases, with 15 bases between them. CDR3 size: 17 residues. The CDR3 here is CASSEGWFRQANYGYTF. The CDR3 DNA sequence: TGTGCCAGCAGTGAAGGATGGTTTCGTCAGGCTAACTATGGCTACACCTTC.

The rearrangement uses TRBV6-5 and TRBJ1-2; D gene unclear. The CDR3 is 14 residues long. Germline V gene lookup returns CDR1 MNHEY and CDR2 SVGAGI. V gave up 2 bases and J gave up 7 bases, with 14 bases separating them. CDR3 protein: CASSYLSITGGYTF. The CDR3 nucleotides read TGTGCCAGCAGTTACCTTAGCATAACGGGTGGCTACACCTTC.

The J gene is TRBJ1-5, the V gene TRBV19; possible D gene TRBD1, 6 bases. The V and J ends lost 3 bases and 13 bases respectively, with 10 bases between them. Germline V gives CDR1 LNHDA, CDR2 SQIVND (reference sequence). CDR3 length equals 11 residues. The CDR3, as DNA: TGTGCCAGTAGTATCGGACAGATTCAGCATTTT. The encoded protein is CASSIGQIQHF.

Only one count was recorded for this clone. The chain has TRBV6-5 and TRBJ1-5, with TRBD1 matching over 9 bases. The length of the CDR3 is 14 residues. The V and J ends lost 10 bases and 6 bases, in that order; junction bases with no gene match: 10. Looked up from germline, CDR1 is MNHEY and CDR2 is SVGAGI. In DNA form, the CDR3 reads TGTGCCACTTTACCGGGACAGGGCACTCAGCCCCAGCATTTT. This gives the protein CATLPGQGTQPQHF.

The chain combines TRBV28 with TRBJ2-7; perhaps TRBD2 as D (6 bases). V lost 4 bases and J lost 3, with 10 bases in between. Germline V gene lookup returns CDR1 MDHEN and CDR2 SYDVKM. The CDR3 is 13 residues long. CDR3 region: CASSYLSGYEQYF. The CDR3 coding sequence is TGTGCCAGCAGTTACCTTAGCGGCTACGAGCAGTACTTC.

CDR3 loop: CASSPEWALSSNQPQHF. In DNA, the CDR3 is TGTGCCAGCAGCCCCGAATGGGCACTCTCTAGCAATCAGCCCCAGCATTTT. V and J are TRBV5-8 and TRBJ1-5; no reliable D call. Germline lookup yields CDR1 SGHTS and CDR2 YDEGEE. Trimming took 4 bases from V and 0 from J, leaving 17 bases between them. CDR3 length: 17 residues.

The CDR3: CASSYLRSPYEQYF. The CDR3, as DNA: TGTGCCAGCAGTTACTTGCGGTCTCCGTACGAGCAGTACTTC. This chain joins TRBV6-5 and TRBJ2-7; no clear D gene. The length of the CDR3 is 14 residues. The V end lost 1 base, the J end lost 4 bases, and 11 bases lay between the germline ends. Germline CDR1 is MNHEY and CDR2 is SVGAGI.

The V and J genes are TRBV6-5 and TRBJ1-2; 7 bases are a match to TRBD1. The CDR3 extends over 14 amino acids. Germline V gene data show CDR1 as MNHEY and CDR2 as SVGAGI. V lost 6 bases and J lost 4; bases outside the gene matches: 8. The CDR3 sequence: CASSNRGIGYGYTF. The DNA of the CDR3 is TGTGCCAGCAGCAACAGGGGAATAGGCTATGGCTACACCTTC.

The chain joins TRBV29-1 to TRBJ2-7; TRBD1 is a possible D gene (6 bases). V was clipped by 7 bases and J by 4 bases, with 11 bases between them. The CDR3 is 11 residues long. The germline CDR1 and CDR2 sequences are SQVTM and ANQGSEA. CDR3 sequence (DNA): TGCAGCGCCTCCCAGGGGTACGAGCAGTACTTC. Translated: CSASQGYEQYF.